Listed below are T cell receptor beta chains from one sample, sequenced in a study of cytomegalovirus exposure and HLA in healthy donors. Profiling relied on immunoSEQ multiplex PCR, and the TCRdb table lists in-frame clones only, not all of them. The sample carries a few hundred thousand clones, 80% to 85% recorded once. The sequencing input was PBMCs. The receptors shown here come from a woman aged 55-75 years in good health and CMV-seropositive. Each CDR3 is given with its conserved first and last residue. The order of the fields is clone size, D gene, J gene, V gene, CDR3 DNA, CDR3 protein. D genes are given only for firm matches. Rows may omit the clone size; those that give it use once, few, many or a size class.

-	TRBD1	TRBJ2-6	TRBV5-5	TGTGCCAGCAGCTTGGTTGGGGACAGGGGGGGGCCTGGGGCCAACGTCCTGACTTTC	CASSLVGDRGGPGANVLTF
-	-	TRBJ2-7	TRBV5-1	TGCGCCAGCAGCTTGCGTCGGGAGAGCTCCTACGAGCAGTACTTC	CASSLRRESSYEQYF
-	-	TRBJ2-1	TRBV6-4	TGTGCCAGCAGTGACGGTCAGGGGTCCTACAATGAGCAGTTCTTC	CASSDGQGSYNEQFF
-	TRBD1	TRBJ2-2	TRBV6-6	TGTGCCAGCGGGACAGACCCTAACACCGGGGAGCTGTTTTTT	CASGTDPNTGELFF
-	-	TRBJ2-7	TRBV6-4	TGTGCCAGCAGTGACCTGGGAGACCCCGGTGCCAAGCAGTACTTC	CASSDLGDPGAKQYF
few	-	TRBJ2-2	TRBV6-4	TGTGCCAGCAGTGACGGCTTCAGGGGCCGCACCGGGGAGCTGTTTTTT	CASSDGFRGRTGELFF
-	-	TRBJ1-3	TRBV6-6	TGTGCCAGCGCAGAACCCAAACCGACTTCTGGAAACACCATATATTTT	CASAEPKPTSGNTIYF
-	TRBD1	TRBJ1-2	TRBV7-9	TGTGCCAGCAGCTTAGGACAGGGTAATGGCTACACCTTC	CASSLGQGNGYTF
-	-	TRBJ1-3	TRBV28	TGTGCCAGCCACCGGAGCTCTGGAAACACCATATATTTT	CASHRSSGNTIYF
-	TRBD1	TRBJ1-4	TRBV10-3	TGTGCCATCAGTGGACAGGGGAATGAAAAACTGTTTTTT	CAISGQGNEKLFF
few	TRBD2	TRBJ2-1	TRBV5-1	TGCGCCAGCAGCTCGGGACTAGCGGGAGGACCTACCGCCAATGAGCAGTTCTTC	CASSSGLAGGPTANEQFF
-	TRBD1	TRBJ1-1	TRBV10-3	TGTGCCATCAGTGGTATACAGGGGGCGAACACTGAAGCTTTCTTT	CAISGIQGANTEAFF
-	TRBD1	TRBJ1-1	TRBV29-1	TGCAGCGTTGGACAGGGGGGTTACACTGAAGCTTTCTTT	CSVGQGGYTEAFF
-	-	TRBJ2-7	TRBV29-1	TGCAGCGTTGTCGGGTTAGCCAGTAGTCGCGAGCAGTACTTC	CSVVGLASSREQYF
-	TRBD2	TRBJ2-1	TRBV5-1	TGCGCCAGCAGCGGACATAGCGGGATGGCTTACAATGAGCAGTTCTTC	CASSGHSGMAYNEQFF
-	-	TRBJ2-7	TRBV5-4	TGTGCCAGCAGCCCCGATGATCCGAATTTGCTCGAGCAGTACTTC	CASSPDDPNLLEQYF
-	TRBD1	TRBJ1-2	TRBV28	TGTGCCAGCAGTTCAGGGGACAGTGGATATGGCTACACCTTC	CASSSGDSGYGYTF
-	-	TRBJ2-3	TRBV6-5	TGTGCCAGCAGTTCGCCCCGGTTGTCAGATACGCAGTATTTT	CASSSPRLSDTQYF
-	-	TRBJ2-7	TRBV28	TGTGCCAGCAGTCTAATGGGAGGTTGGGGGAGCTACGAGCAGTACTTC	CASSLMGGWGSYEQYF
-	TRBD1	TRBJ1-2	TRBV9	TGTGCCAGCAGCAAATCGACAGGGAACTATGGCTACACCTTC	CASSKSTGNYGYTF
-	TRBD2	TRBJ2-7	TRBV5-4	TGTGCCAGCAGCTTGGAACTAGCGGGAGAGAACGAGCAGTACTTC	CASSLELAGENEQYF
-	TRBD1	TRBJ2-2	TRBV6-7	TGTGCCAGCAGTTACTCGAACCATCGGGACAGGGAATTCACCGGGGAGCTGTTTTTT	CASSYSNHRDREFTGELFF
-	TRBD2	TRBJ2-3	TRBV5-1	TGCGCCAGCACGTCCCCGGGAGGAGGAGATACGCAGTATTTT	CASTSPGGGDTQYF
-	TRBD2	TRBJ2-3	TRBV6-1	TGTGCCAGCAGTGTTGCGGGAGGGCCAGATACGCAGTATTTT	CASSVAGGPDTQYF
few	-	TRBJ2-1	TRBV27	TGTGCCAGCAGTCGTAGCGCCCCATTGCGCAATGAGCAGTTCTTC	CASSRSAPLRNEQFF
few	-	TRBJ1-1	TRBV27	TGTGCCAGCAGTCTCACCGGGACACCGAACACTGAAGCTTTCTTT	CASSLTGTPNTEAFF
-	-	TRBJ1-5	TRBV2	TGTGCCAGCAGTGAAGCAGTGCAGGGGAGCAATCAGCCCCAGCATTTT	CASSEAVQGSNQPQHF
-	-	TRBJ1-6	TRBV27	TGTGCCAGCAGTATCACAGGGAGCTCCTATAATTCACCCCTCCACTTT	CASSITGSSYNSPLHF
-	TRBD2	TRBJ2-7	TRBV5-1	TGCGCCAGCGCCTCGGGGGGACTAGCGGCTTACGAGCAGTACTTC	CASASGGLAAYEQYF
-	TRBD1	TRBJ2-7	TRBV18	TGTGCCAGCTTATGGACAGGGGGCGACGAGCAGTACTTC	CASLWTGGDEQYF
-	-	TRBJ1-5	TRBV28	TGTGCCAGCACCCTTGGAGAAACTCAGCCCCAGCATTTT	CASTLGETQPQHF
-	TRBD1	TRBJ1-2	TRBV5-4	TGTGCCAGCAGCTTGGTTTTGTTGGTGACAGGGAACTATGGCTACACCTTC	CASSLVLLVTGNYGYTF